Listed below are T cell receptor beta chains from one sample, sequenced in a study of identical twins. TCRdb fed the 5' RACE reads into MiXCR, producing one record per CDR3 protein. This table has 200,000 to 250,000 distinct CDR3 sequences, 7.5% appearing once. The same specimen was also included in a second study, on yellow fever vaccine responses in identical twins.

The sequenced sample was memory (CD45RO+) T cells sorted from blood. The source of these receptors is a woman in her late teens or twenties in good health. CDR3s include the opening cysteine and the closing phenylalanine or tryptophan. The D gene is left open where the match is weak. The size of a clone is reported for some rows only, either as once, few or many, or as a class for expanded clones.

D gene: TRBD1
CDR3 length: 15
V gene: TRBV11-2
clone size: few
J gene: TRBJ2-2
CDR3 protein: CASSSKDRLTGELFF
CDR3 DNA: TGTGCCAGCAGCTCGAAGGACAGGTTAACCGGGGAGCTGTTTTTT

D gene: -
CDR3 length: 16
V gene: TRBV6-4
clone size: -
J gene: TRBJ2-1
CDR3 protein: CASSDPDRWGGNEQFF
CDR3 DNA: TGTGCCAGCAGTGACCCTGACAGGTGGGGGGGCAATGAGCAGTTCTTC

D gene: TRBD2
CDR3 length: 16
V gene: TRBV9
clone size: few
J gene: TRBJ2-1
CDR3 protein: CASSTRGTSAYNEQFF
CDR3 DNA: TGTGCCAGCAGCACACGTGGGACTAGCGCATACAATGAGCAGTTCTTC

D gene: TRBD2
CDR3 length: 15
V gene: TRBV5-1
clone size: -
J gene: TRBJ2-5
CDR3 protein: CASSIGLAAQETQYF
CDR3 DNA: TGCGCCAGCAGCATCGGACTAGCGGCTCAAGAGACCCAGTACTTC

D gene: -
CDR3 length: 15
V gene: TRBV6-2/TRBV6-3
clone size: few
J gene: TRBJ2-1
CDR3 protein: CASSRQLAIYNEQFF
CDR3 DNA: TGTGCCAGCAGTCGCCAACTAGCTATCTACAATGAGCAGTTCTTC

D gene: -
CDR3 length: 13
V gene: TRBV7-2
clone size: many
J gene: TRBJ1-1
CDR3 protein: CASRRPVNTEAFF
CDR3 DNA: TGTGCCAGCAGGCGGCCAGTGAACACTGAAGCTTTCTTT

D gene: TRBD1
CDR3 length: 15
V gene: TRBV7-8
clone size: few
J gene: TRBJ1-1
CDR3 protein: CASSSNTGVGTEAFF
CDR3 DNA: TGTGCCAGCAGCTCAAATACAGGGGTGGGCACTGAAGCTTTCTTT

D gene: -
CDR3 length: 16
V gene: TRBV5-1
clone size: -
J gene: TRBJ2-3
CDR3 protein: CASSRRGRLGTDTQYF
CDR3 DNA: TGCGCCAGCAGCCGCCGTGGACGACTGGGCACAGATACGCAGTATTTT

D gene: TRBD2
CDR3 length: 16
V gene: TRBV15
clone size: -
J gene: TRBJ2-1
CDR3 protein: CATSGRQRGSLEEQFF
CDR3 DNA: TGTGCCACCAGCGGTCGCCAGCGGGGGTCCCTGGAAGAGCAGTTCTTC

D gene: TRBD2
CDR3 length: 16
V gene: TRBV4-3
clone size: many
J gene: TRBJ2-3
CDR3 protein: CASSQRGGGGTDTQYF
CDR3 DNA: TGCGCCAGCAGCCAAAGAGGCGGGGGGGGCACAGATACGCAGTATTTT